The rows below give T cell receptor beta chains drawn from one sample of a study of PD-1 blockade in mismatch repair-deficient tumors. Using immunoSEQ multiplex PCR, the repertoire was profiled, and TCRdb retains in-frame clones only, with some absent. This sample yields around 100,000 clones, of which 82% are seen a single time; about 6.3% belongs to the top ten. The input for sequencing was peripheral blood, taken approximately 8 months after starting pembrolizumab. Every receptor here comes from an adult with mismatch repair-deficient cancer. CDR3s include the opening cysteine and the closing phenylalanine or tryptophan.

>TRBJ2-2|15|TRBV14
CASSPQRGVSGELFF
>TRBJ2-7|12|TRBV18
CASSPGGYEQYF
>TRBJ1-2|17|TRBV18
CASSQISGTEANYGYTF
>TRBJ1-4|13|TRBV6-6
CASSTTGNEKLFF
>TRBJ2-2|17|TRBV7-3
CASSSSPGLAITGELFF
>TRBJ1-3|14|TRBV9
CASSVGGAGNTIYF
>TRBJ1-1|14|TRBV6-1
CASLIRGQGTEAFF
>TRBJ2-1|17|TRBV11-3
CASSPSRTQRAYNEQFF
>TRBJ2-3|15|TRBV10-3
CAISETSTRTDTQYF
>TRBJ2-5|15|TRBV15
CATSRGPWQWKTQYF
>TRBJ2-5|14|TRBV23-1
CASSQWDGHAALHF
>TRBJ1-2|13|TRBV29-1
CSVVPELGDGYTF
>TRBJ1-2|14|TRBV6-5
CASSYSFAPGGYTF
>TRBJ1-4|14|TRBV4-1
CASSRGQGPEKLFF
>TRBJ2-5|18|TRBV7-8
CASSPTEGAGVWAETQYF
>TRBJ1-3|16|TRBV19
CASSNPGLSSGNTIYF
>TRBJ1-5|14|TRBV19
CATGQQNSNQPQHF
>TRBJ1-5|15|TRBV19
CASSIGQTSNQPQHF
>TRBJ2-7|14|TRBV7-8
CASSLLAEAYEQYF
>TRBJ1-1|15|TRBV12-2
CASRSRAAENTEAFF
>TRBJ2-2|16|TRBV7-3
CASSLGLAGGTGELFF
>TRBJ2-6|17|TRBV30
CARSRDRASAGANVLTF
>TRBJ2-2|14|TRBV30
CAWTLRGNTGELFF